Each of the 8 T cell receptor beta chains below was sequenced from the same sample in a study of T-cell memory formation after mild COVID-19. TCRdb recomputed calls from the 5' RACE reads with MiXCR, one row per CDR3 protein. This sample has around 180,000 distinct CDR3 sequences, with around 16% found just once. Sequencing input: PBMCs or a T cell subset sorted from them (not recorded which). The source is an adult woman who had mild COVID-19 (a few samples of this study predate the infection). Cell type and time point are not known.

The genes are TRBV30 and TRBJ2-3; 8 nucleotides line up with TRBD2. J was trimmed by 2 bases and V by 4 bases; bases with no gene match: 8. CDR1 GTSNPN and CDR2 SVGIG come from the germline V gene (reference sequence). The CDR3 is 15 amino acids. In DNA, the CDR3 is TGTGCCTGGAAAAGGGCGGGAGGATTCACAGATACGCAGTATTTT. Amino acid sequence: CAWKRAGGFTDTQYF.

This clonotype appeared a few times. CDR3 sequence (DNA): TGTGCCAGCGCTCAGGGCAGGTTGGCCCAAGAGACCCAGTACTTC. Protein sequence: CASAQGRLAQETQYF. The chain has TRBV2 and TRBJ2-5, with a possible D match to TRBD1 (5 bases). The germline V gene encodes CDR1 SNHLY and CDR2 FYNNEI. The ends were cut back, 8 bases at V and 1 base at J, with 17 bases in the middle. The CDR3 totals 15 residues.

This clonotype was found a few times. The CDR3 region has the DNA TGTGCCAGCAGCAACAGACAGGGCGGCGAGCAGTACTTC. It codes for CASSNRQGGEQYF. The V gene is TRBV3-1, the J gene TRBJ2-7; 7 positions agree with TRBD1. V was clipped by 5 bases and J by 6 bases; unmatched bases: 7. The CDR3 runs 13 residues. In germline, CDR1 is LGHDT, CDR2 YNNKEL (reference sequence).

This clonotype was observed a few times. The chain uses TRBV4-2 and TRBJ1-4; 7 nucleotides agree with TRBD1. V lost 4 bases and J lost 5; bases outside the gene matches: 10. This CDR3 has 16 amino acids. CDR1 and CDR2 (germline): LGHNA, YNFKEQ. In nucleotides, the CDR3 is TGTGCCAGCAGCCCCTCTCTGGGACAGAGGAATGAAAAACTGTTTTTT. Translating it yields CASSPSLGQRNEKLFF.

The chain carries TRBV5-5 and TRBJ2-4, with D perhaps TRBD2 (6 bases). This CDR3 has 17 amino acids. With 2 bases removed from V and 0 bases from J, the gap between germline ends came to 15 bases. Germline V gene data show CDR1 as SGHKS and CDR2 as YYEKEE (reference sequence). Here the CDR3 DNA reads TGTGCCAGCAGCTTAGACCCGGGACTTCTAGCCAAAAACATTCAGTACTTC. Protein product: CASSLDPGLLAKNIQYF. The full variable domain, rest sourced from reference TRBV5-5 and TRBJ2-4, is DAGVTQSPTHLIKTRGQQVTLRCSPISGHKSVSWYQQVLGQGPQFIFQYYEKEERGRGNFPDRFSARQFPNYSSELNVNALLLGDSALYLCASSLDPGLLAKNIQYFGAGTRLSVL.

The V call is TRBV3-1, the J call TRBJ2-5, with a weak D call TRBD1 (6 bases). V was pared by 0 bases and J by 2 bases, with 16 bases between. The CDR3 covers 17 residues. In germline, CDR1 is LGHDT, CDR2 YNNKEL (reference sequence). The CDR3, as DNA: TGTGCCAGCAGCCAAGAGGGGGCAGGATTTCGACAAGAGACCCAGTACTTC. As protein: CASSQEGAGFRQETQYF.

This clonotype has just one count. J is TRBJ2-2 and V is TRBV6-5; possibly TRBD2 for D (6 bases). This CDR3 is 16 amino acids long. The V end lost 5 bases, the J end lost 1 base, and 14 bases lay between the germline ends. Germline lookup yields CDR1 MNHEY and CDR2 SVGAGI. The CDR3 bases are TGTGCCAGCAGTCAGACTAGAAGTTGGAACACCGGGGAGCTGTTTTTT. Translating gives CASSQTRSWNTGELFF.

This clonotype was seen repeatedly, ten times or more. The chain couples TRBV7-3 to TRBJ2-3; D is uncertain. The CDR3 loop spans 15 amino acids. CDR1 and CDR2 (germline): SGHTA, FQGTGA. Trimming took 5 bases from V and 0 from J, leaving 12 bases between them. CDR3: CASSPRPMSTDTQYF. CDR3 in DNA: TGTGCCAGCAGCCCCAGACCGATGAGCACAGATACGCAGTATTTT.